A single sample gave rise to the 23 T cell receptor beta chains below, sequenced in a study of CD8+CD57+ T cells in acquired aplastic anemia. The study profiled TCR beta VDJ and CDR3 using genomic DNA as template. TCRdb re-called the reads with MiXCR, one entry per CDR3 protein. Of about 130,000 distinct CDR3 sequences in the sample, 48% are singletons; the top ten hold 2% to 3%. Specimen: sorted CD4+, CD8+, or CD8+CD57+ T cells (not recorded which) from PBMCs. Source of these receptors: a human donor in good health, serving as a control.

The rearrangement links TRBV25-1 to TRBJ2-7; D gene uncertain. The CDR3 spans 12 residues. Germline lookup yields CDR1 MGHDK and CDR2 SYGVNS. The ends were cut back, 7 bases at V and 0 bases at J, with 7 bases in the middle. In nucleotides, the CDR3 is TGTGCCAGCAAAAAGGGCTCCTACGAGCAGTACTTC. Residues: CASKKGSYEQYF.

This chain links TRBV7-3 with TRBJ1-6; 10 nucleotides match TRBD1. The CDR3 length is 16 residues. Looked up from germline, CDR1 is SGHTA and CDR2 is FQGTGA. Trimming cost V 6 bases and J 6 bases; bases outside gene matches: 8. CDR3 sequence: CASSYSTGGPNSPLHF. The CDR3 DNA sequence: TGTGCCAGCAGTTACTCGACAGGGGGCCCTAATTCACCCCTCCACTTT.

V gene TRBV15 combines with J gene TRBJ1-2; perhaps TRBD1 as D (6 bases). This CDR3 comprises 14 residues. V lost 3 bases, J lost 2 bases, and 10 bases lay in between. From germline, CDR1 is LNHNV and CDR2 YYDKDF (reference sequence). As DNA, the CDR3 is TGTGCCACCAGCAGCCTCGGACAGAACTATGGCTACACCTTC. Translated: CATSSLGQNYGYTF.

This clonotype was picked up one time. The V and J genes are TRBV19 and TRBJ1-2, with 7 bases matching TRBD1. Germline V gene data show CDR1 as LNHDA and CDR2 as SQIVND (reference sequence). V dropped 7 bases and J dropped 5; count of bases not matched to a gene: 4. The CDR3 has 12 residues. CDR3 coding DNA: TGTGCCAGTAACCGCAGGGGGTATGGCTACACCTTC. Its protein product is CASNRRGYGYTF.

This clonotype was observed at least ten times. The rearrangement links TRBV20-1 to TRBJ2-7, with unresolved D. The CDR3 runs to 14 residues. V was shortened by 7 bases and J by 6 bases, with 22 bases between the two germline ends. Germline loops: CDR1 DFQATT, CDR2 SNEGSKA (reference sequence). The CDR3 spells CSVKIRNTWGEQYF. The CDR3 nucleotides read TGCAGTGTAAAGATCCGGAACACCTGGGGCGAGCAGTACTTC.

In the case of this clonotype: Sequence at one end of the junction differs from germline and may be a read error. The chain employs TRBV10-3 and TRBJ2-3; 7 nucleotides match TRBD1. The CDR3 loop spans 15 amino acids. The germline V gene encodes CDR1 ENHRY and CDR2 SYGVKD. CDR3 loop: CASSYSGTGTDTQYF. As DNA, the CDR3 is TGTGCCAGCAGTTACTCGGGGACAGGCACAGATACGCAGTATTTT.

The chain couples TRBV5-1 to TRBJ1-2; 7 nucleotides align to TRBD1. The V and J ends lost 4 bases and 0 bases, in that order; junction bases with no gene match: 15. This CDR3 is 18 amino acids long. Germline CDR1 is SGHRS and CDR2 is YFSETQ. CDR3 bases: TGCGCCAGCAGCGGGGGACTAGCGGGGGGGACAGCTAACTATGGCTACACCTTC. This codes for CASSGGLAGGTANYGYTF.

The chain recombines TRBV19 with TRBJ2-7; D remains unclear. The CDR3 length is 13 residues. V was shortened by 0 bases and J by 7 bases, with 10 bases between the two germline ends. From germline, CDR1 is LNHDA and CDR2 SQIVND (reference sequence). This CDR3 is CASSIDRTVEQYF. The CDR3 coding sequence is TGTGCCAGTAGTATAGATCGGACGGTTGAGCAGTACTTC.

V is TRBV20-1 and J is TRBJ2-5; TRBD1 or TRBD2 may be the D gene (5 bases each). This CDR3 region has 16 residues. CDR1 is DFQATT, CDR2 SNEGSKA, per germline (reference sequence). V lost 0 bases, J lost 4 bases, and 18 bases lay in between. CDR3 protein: CSARDWGPVSGETQYF. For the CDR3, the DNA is TGCAGTGCTAGAGACTGGGGACCCGTATCGGGAGAGACCCAGTACTTC.

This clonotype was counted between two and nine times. The CDR3 sequence: CASSPLQGANEKLFF. The CDR3 DNA is TGTGCCAGCAGCCCCCTGCAGGGGGCGAATGAAAAACTGTTTTTT. V is TRBV5-6 and J is TRBJ1-4, with 8 bases lining up with TRBD1. The CDR3 is made up of 15 amino acids. The V segment lost 4 bases and the J segment 5 bases; nucleotides outside the gene matches: 7. The germline V gene has CDR1 SGHDT and CDR2 YYEEEE.

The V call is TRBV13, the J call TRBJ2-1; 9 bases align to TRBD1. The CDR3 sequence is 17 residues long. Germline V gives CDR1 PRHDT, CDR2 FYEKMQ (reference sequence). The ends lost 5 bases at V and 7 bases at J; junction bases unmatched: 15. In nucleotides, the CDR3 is TGTGCCAGCAGCGCCGCCGACAGGGGGGCATGGGGAAATGAGCAGTTCTTC. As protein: CASSAADRGAWGNEQFF.

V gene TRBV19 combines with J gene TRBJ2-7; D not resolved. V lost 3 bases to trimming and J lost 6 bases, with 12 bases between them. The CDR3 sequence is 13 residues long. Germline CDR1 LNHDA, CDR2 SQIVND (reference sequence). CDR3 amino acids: CASSMVFDGEQYF. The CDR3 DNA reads TGTGCCAGTAGTATGGTCTTCGATGGCGAGCAGTACTTC. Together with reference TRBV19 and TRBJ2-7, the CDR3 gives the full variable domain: DGGITQSPKYLFRKEGQNVTLSCEQNLNHDAMYWYRQDPGQGLRLIYYSQIVNDFQKGDIAEGYSVSREKKESFPLTVTSAQKNPTAFYLCASSMVFDGEQYFGPGTRLTVT.

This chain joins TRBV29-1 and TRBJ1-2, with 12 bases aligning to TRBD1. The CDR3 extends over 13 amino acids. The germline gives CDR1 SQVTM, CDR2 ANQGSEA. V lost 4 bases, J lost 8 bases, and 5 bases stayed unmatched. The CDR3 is CSVVGQGAKGYTF. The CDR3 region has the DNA TGCAGCGTTGTGGGACAGGGGGCGAAGGGCTACACCTTC. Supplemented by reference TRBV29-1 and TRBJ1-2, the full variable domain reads SAVISQKPSRDICQRGTSLTIQCQVDSQVTMMFWYRQQPGQSLTLIATANQGSEATYESGFVIDKFPISRPNLTFSTLTVSNMSPEDSSIYLCSVVGQGAKGYTFGSGTRLTVV.

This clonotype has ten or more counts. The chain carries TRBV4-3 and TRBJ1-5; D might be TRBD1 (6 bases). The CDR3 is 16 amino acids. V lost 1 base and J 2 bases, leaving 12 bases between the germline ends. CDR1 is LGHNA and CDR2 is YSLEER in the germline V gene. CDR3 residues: CASSQGRGNGNQPQHF. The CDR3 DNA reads TGCGCCAGCAGCCAAGGCAGGGGCAATGGCAATCAGCCCCAGCATTTT.

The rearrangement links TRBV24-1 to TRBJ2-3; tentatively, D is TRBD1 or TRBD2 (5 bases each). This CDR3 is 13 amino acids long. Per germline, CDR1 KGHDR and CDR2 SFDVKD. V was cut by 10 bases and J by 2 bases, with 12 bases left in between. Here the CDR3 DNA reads TGTGCCACTTGGGGACGGAACACAGATACGCAGTATTTT. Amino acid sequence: CATWGRNTDTQYF.

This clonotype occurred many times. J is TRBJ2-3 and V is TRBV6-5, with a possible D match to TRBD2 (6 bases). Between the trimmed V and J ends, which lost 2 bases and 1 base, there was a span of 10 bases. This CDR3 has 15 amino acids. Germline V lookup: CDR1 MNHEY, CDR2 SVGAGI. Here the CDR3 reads CASSYDGGRTDTQYF. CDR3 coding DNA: TGTGCCAGCAGTTACGACGGGGGTCGCACAGATACGCAGTATTTT.

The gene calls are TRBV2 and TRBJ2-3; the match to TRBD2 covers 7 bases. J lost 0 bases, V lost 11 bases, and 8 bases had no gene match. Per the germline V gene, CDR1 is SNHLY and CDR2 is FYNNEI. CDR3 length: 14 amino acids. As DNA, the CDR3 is TGTGCCGTCTTGGGGGGGGGAAGCACAGATACGCAGTATTTT. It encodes CAVLGGGSTDTQYF.

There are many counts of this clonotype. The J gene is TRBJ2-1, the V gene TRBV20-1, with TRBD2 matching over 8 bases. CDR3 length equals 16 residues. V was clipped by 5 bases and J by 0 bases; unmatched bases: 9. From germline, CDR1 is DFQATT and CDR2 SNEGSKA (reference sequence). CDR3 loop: CSAGRTGGGSYNEQFF. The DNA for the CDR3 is TGCAGTGCTGGACGAACGGGGGGGGGCTCCTACAATGAGCAGTTCTTC.

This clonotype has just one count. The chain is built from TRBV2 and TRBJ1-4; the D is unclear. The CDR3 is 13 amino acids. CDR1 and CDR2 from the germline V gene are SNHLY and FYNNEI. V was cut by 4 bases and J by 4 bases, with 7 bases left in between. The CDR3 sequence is CASSVYGNEKLFF. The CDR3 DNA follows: TGTGCCAGCAGTGTATACGGTAATGAAAAACTGTTTTTT.

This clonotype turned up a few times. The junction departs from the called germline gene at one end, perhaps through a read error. The DNA for the CDR3 is TGCGCCGGCAGCTTAACCGAAAGGGGCTACACCTTC. It yields the protein CAGSLTERGYTF. The chain couples TRBV7-9 to TRBJ1-2; D remains ambiguous. The length of the CDR3 is 12 residues. Germline CDR1 SEHNR, CDR2 FQNEAQ (reference sequence).

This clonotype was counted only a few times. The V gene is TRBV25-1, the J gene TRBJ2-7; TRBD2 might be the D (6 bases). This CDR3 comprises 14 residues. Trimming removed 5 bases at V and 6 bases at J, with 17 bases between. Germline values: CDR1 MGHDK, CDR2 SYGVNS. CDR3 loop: CASSSVRLGGEQYF. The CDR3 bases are TGTGCCAGCAGTTCAGTTCGACTAGGAGGCGAGCAGTACTTC.

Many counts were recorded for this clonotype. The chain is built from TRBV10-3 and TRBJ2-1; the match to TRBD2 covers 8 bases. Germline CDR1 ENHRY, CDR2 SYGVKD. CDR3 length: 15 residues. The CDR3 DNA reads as TGTGCATCGGGGGGGACTAAAGGCTTTATCGATGAGCAGTTCTTC. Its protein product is CASGGTKGFIDEQFF.

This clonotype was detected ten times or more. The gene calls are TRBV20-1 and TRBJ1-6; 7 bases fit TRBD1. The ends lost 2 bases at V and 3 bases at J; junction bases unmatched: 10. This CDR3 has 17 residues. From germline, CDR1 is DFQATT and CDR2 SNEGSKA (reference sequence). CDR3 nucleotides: TGCAGTGCTAGAACCGGGGGACAGACCCTCTATAATTCACCCCTCCACTTT. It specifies CSARTGGQTLYNSPLHF.